A single T cell receptor (beta chain) is shown here with its context. There are 13 residues in the CDR3. J gave up 7 bases and V 7 bases, and 8 bases lay outside the gene matches. Germline V gives CDR1 WNHNN, CDR2 SYGVQD (reference sequence). The sample belongs to a study of blood T cell repertoires in COVID-19. Study details: Specimens from acute and convalescent COVID-19 originated in the United States, Italy and Spain. The cDNA or gDNA used as material had been derived from T cells, B-cell-depleted T cells, or PBMCs.

Study processing details: It was from reference gene primer amplification that nucleated cell counts were estimated. Produced via immunoSEQ multiplex PCR; TCRdb's table is partial and in-frame only. V and J calls plus clone size are reproduced from that table; the DNA served to infer D and trimming. Here the sample spans 200,000 to 250,000 clones, roughly nine tenths being singletons. The V and J genes are TRBV10-1 and TRBJ1-1; 8 bases are shared with TRBD1. The TCR sequence derives from a woman aged 18-35 years who had recovered from COVID-19. What was sequenced was peripheral blood. CDR3 protein: CASTRQGWGEAFF. The CDR3 DNA sequence: TGCGCCAGCACCCGACAGGGGTGGGGTGAAGCTTTCTTT.